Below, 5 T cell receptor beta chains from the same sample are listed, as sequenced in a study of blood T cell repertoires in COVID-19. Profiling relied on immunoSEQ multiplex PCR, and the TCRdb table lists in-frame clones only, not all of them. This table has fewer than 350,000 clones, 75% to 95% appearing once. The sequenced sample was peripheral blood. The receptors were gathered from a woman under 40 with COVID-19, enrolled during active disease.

The CDR3 sequence: CASSEGLAGIDTQYF. The CDR3 DNA reads TGCGCCAGCAGTGAGGGGCTAGCGGGCATTGATACGCAGTATTTT. The chain has TRBV10-2 and TRBJ2-3, with 8 bases identical to TRBD2. CDR3 length: 15 amino acids. The V segment lost 2 bases and the J segment 6 bases; nucleotides outside the gene matches: 7. The germline CDR1 and CDR2 sequences are WSHSY and SAAADI.

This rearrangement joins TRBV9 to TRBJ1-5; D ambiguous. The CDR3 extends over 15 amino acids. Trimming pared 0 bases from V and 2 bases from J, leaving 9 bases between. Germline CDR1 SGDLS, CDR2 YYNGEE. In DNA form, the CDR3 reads TGTGCCAGCAGCGTAGACGGGAGGGGCAATCAGCCCCAGCATTTT. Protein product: CASSVDGRGNQPQHF.

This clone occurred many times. CDR3 DNA: TGTGCCAGCAGCGTGGACGGCTATGGCTACACCTTC. It is translated as CASSVDGYGYTF. This chain joins TRBV5-5 and TRBJ1-2; D uncertain. The CDR3 runs to 12 residues. V lost 4 bases to trimming and J lost 4 bases, with 8 bases between them. In germline, CDR1 is SGHKS, CDR2 YYEKEE (reference sequence).

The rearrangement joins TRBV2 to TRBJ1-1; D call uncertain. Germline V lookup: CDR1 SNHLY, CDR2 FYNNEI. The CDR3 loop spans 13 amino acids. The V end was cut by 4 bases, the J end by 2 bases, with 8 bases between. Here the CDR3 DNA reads TGTGCCAGCAGTGGGGCGCCAAACACTGAAGCTTTCTTT. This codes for CASSGAPNTEAFF.

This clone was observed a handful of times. The CDR3: CASSLGQSPTEAFF. CDR3 nucleotide sequence: TGTGCCAGCAGCTTAGGACAGAGTCCGACCGAAGCTTTCTTT. This chain links TRBV11-2 with TRBJ1-1, with D possibly being TRBD1 (5 bases). Germline CDR1 reads SGHAT; CDR2 reads FQNNGV. V was cut by 1 base and J by 8 bases, with 14 bases left in between. CDR3 length: 14 residues.